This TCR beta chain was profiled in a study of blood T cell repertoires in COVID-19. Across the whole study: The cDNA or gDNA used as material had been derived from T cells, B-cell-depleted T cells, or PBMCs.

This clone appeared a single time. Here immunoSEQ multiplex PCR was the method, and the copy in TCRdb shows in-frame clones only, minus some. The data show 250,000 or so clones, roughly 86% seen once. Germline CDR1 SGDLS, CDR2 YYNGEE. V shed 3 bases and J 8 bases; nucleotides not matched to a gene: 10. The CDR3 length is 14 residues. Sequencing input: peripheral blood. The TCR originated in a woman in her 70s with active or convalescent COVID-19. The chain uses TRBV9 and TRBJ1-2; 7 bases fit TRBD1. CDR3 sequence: CASSAQAQGTGYTF. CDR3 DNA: TGTGCCAGCAGCGCCCAGGCACAGGGGACGGGCTACACCTTC.